Each of the 16 T cell receptor beta chains below was sequenced from the same sample in a study of shared clonotypes between healthy human individuals. Sequencing used immunoSEQ multiplex PCR; TCRdb keeps in-frame clones, though not all of them. The sample yields under 2,500,000 clones, nearly 97% seen once. Sequencing was carried out using naive CD4+ T cells sorted from blood. Sample subset: CD45RA+ positively selected. The receptors come from a young man in good health.

The count of this clone is one. The chain links TRBV28 to TRBJ2-7; D gene uncertain. V was cut by 6 bases and J by 5 bases, with 8 bases left in between. Germline V gene lookup returns CDR1 MDHEN and CDR2 SYDVKM. The length of the CDR3 is 11 residues. The CDR3 DNA follows: TGTGCCAGCAGGTTGTTCCACGAGCAGTACTTC. Translating gives CASRLFHEQYF.

On this clone: The same CDR3 is also encoded by other DNA sequences in this sample. The rearrangement joins TRBV30 to TRBJ1-2; D remains unclear. The germline CDR1 and CDR2 sequences are GTSNPN and SVGIG (reference sequence). V dropped 2 bases and J dropped 4 bases, with 11 bases sitting between them. The CDR3 loop spans 13 amino acids. CDR3 nucleotide sequence: TGTGCCTGGAGTCTAGGGCAAGGCTATGGCTACACCTTC. This gives the protein CAWSLGQGYGYTF.

This chain connects TRBV2 to TRBJ2-3; 11 nucleotides match TRBD2. This CDR3 has 14 residues. V was pared by 1 base and J by 8 bases, with 2 bases of the junction left unmatched. Per germline, CDR1 SNHLY and CDR2 FYNNEI. The CDR3 nucleotides read TGTGCCAGCAGTGAAGGGCTAGCGGGGGGTACGCAGTATTTT. The encoded protein is CASSEGLAGGTQYF.

This clone appeared once. The V call is TRBV4-1, the J call TRBJ2-7; D unresolved. The CDR3 covers 14 residues. Germline CDR1 MGHRA, CDR2 YSYEKL. The V end was cut by 5 bases, the J end by 3 bases, with 14 bases between. The CDR3 protein is CASSTTTRSYEQYF. The DNA of the CDR3 is TGCGCCAGCAGCACGACAACGCGGAGCTACGAGCAGTACTTC.

This sequence joins TRBV30 and TRBJ1-2, with D hard to call. This CDR3 contains 12 residues. The germline V gene has CDR1 GTSNPN and CDR2 SVGIG (reference sequence). The V and J ends lost 3 bases and 6 bases respectively, with 11 bases between them. The CDR3 DNA is TGTGCCTGGAGCGGCGACGGCCATGGCTACACCTTC. Its translation: CAWSGDGHGYTF.

The table lists this clone with a count of one. The chain combines TRBV7-3 with TRBJ2-3; TRBD2 matches at 13 bases. CDR3 length: 16 amino acids. V lost 5 bases to trimming and J lost 2 bases; unmatched junction nucleotides: 4. Germline CDR1 is SGHTA and CDR2 is FQGTGA. The CDR3 coding sequence is TGTGCCAGCAGCCAGGGACTAGCGGGGCCCACAGATACGCAGTATTTT. This sequence encodes CASSQGLAGPTDTQYF.

To note about this clone: The same CDR3 also results from other DNA sequences found in this sample. The chain joins TRBV6-1 to TRBJ2-7, with a possible D match to TRBD1 (6 bases). The V gene's germline CDR1 is MNHNS and CDR2 SASEGT. The V end lost 6 bases, the J end lost 2 bases, and 11 bases lay between the germline ends. The CDR3 contains 13 residues. CDR3 sequence reads: CASRGTGTYEQYF. CDR3 in DNA: TGTGCCAGCAGGGGAACAGGGACCTACGAGCAGTACTTC.

The V call is TRBV13, the J call TRBJ2-7, with no clear D. The CDR3 length is 11 residues. V lost 4 bases and J 4 bases, leaving 5 bases between the germline ends. Germline V lookup: CDR1 PRHDT, CDR2 FYEKMQ (reference sequence). This CDR3 reads CASSWGYEQYF. The CDR3, as DNA: TGTGCCAGCAGCTGGGGTTACGAGCAGTACTTC.

The J gene is TRBJ2-3, the V gene TRBV6-6; the match to TRBD2 covers 10 bases. Germline values: CDR1 MNHNY, CDR2 SVGAGI (reference sequence). The CDR3 contains 16 residues. V dropped 7 bases and J dropped 0; count of bases not matched to a gene: 7. The CDR3 DNA sequence: TGTGCCAGCATTCAGACTAGCGGGCCCAGCACAGATACGCAGTATTTT. Its protein product is CASIQTSGPSTDTQYF.

Turning to this clone: The identical CDR3 is also encoded by other nucleotide sequences in the sample. The rearrangement links TRBV6-5 to TRBJ2-3; D might be TRBD2 (6 bases). V was shortened by 0 bases and J by 6 bases, with 7 bases between the two germline ends. This CDR3 is 13 amino acids long. CDR1 and CDR2 (germline): MNHEY, SVGAGI. CDR3 sequence (DNA): TGTGCCAGCAGTTACTCAGGAGGGGATACGCAGTATTTT. Translation gives CASSYSGGDTQYF.

The CDR3 coding sequence is TGTGCCAGCTCACTGGCAGGCGGGGATGAGCAGTTCTTC. Translated: CASSLAGGDEQFF. This chain links TRBV18 with TRBJ2-1; possibly TRBD2 for D (6 bases). V dropped 4 bases and J dropped 8 bases, with 12 bases sitting between them. The CDR3 extends over 13 amino acids. Germline assignment: CDR1 KGHSH and CDR2 LQKENI. Supplemented by reference TRBV18 and TRBJ2-1, the full variable domain reads NAGVMQNPRHLVRRRGQEARLRCSPMKGHSHVYWYRQLPEEGLKFMVYLQKENIIDESGMPKERFSAEFPKEGPSILRIQQVVRGDSAAYFCASSLAGGDEQFFGPGTRLTVL.

The chain employs TRBV2 and TRBJ2-7; D assignment may be TRBD1 or TRBD2 (6 bases each). The CDR3 runs to 13 residues. The ends were cut back, 6 bases at V and 6 bases at J, with 15 bases in the middle. Per germline, CDR1 SNHLY and CDR2 FYNNEI. The CDR3 bases are TGTGCCAGCAGGCGGGACATGATTTTCGAGCAGTACTTC. Translated: CASRRDMIFEQYF.

About this clone itself: Other DNA sequences within the sample encode an identical CDR3. CDR3 nucleotide sequence: TGTGCCAGCAGTTTCTCGGGACGGCAAGAGACCCAGTACTTC. This codes for CASSFSGRQETQYF. The chain is built from TRBV6-6 and TRBJ2-5; either TRBD1 or TRBD2 may fit D (5 bases each). This CDR3 is 14 amino acids long. The germline V gene has CDR1 MNHNY and CDR2 SVGAGI (reference sequence). V lost 4 bases and J lost 2, with 11 bases in between.

This clone came up once. This chain links TRBV5-1 with TRBJ2-3; 9 positions match TRBD1. CDR1 is SGHRS, CDR2 YFSETQ, per germline. Germline trimming cut 5 bases from V and 4 bases from J; bases unmatched to any gene: 8. This CDR3 is 15 amino acids long. In DNA form, the CDR3 reads TGCGCCAGCAGTTCCGGGACAGGGCTGGCAGATACGCAGTATTTT. Its translation is CASSSGTGLADTQYF.

This sequence joins TRBV14 and TRBJ1-1, with 9 bases that match TRBD1. V lost 6 bases to trimming and J lost 10 bases; unmatched junction nucleotides: 6. The CDR3 is 12 amino acids. CDR1 and CDR2 from the germline V gene are SGHDN and FVKESK. CDR3 sequence reads: CASSPTGGPAFF. CDR3 nucleotides: TGTGCCAGCAGTCCTACAGGGGGCCCAGCTTTCTTT.

V usage is TRBV28 and J usage is TRBJ2-1, with D possibly being TRBD2 (6 bases). The V gene's germline CDR1 is MDHEN and CDR2 SYDVKM. V gave up 4 bases and J gave up 2 bases, with 12 bases separating them. This CDR3 has 15 residues. The CDR3 spells CASSSMWGAYNEQFF. CDR3 sequence (DNA): TGTGCCAGCAGTTCAATGTGGGGGGCCTACAATGAGCAGTTCTTC.